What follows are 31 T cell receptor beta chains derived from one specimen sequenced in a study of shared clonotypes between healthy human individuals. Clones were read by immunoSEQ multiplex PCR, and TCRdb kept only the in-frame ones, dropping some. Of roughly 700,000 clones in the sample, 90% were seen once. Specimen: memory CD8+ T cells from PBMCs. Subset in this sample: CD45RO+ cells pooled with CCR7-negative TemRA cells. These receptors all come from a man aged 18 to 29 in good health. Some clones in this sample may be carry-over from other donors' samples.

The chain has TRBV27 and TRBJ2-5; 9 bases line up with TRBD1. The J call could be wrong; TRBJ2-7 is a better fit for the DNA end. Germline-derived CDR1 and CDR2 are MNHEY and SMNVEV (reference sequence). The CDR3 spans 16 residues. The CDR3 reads CASALDIGTGSYEQYF. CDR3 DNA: TGTGCCAGCGCCCTTGACATCGGGACAGGGAGTTACGAGCAGTACTTC.

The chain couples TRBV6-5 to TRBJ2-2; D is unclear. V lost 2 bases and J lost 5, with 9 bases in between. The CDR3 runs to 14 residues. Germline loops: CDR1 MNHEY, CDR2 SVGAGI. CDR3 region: CASSYGPVTGELFF. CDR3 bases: TGTGCCAGCAGTTACGGGCCAGTGACCGGGGAGCTGTTTTTT.

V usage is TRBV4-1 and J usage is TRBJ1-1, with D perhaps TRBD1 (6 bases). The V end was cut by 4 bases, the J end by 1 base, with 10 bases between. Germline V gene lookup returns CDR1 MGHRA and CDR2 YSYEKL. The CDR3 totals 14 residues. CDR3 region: CASSPRGSNTEAFF. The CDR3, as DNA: TGCGCCAGCAGCCCCAGGGGCTCGAACACTGAAGCTTTCTTT.

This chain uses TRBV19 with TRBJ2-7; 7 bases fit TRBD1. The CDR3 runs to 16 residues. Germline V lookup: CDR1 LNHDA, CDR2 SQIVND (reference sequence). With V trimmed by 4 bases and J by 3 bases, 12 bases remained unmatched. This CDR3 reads CASSTATGTADYEQYF. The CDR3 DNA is TGTGCCAGTAGTACCGCAACCGGGACAGCCGACTACGAGCAGTACTTC.

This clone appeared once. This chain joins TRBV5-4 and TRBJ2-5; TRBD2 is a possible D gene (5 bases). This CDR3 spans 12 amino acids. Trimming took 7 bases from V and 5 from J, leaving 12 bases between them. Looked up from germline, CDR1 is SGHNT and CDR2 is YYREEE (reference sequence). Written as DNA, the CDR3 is TGTGCCAGCGGACTGCTCCAGGAGACCCAGTACTTC. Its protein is CASGLLQETQYF. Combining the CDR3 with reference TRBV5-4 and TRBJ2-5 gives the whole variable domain ETGVTQSPTHLIKTRGQQVTLRCSSQSGHNTVSWYQQALGQGPQFIFQYYREEENGRGNFPPRFSGLQFPNYSSELNVNALELDDSALYLCASGLLQETQYFGPGTRLLVL.

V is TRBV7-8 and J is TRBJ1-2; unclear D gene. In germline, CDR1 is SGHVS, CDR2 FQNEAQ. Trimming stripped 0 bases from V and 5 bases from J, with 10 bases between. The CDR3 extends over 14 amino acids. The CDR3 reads CASSLARAAYGYTF. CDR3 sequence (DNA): TGTGCCAGCAGCTTAGCTCGGGCAGCTTATGGCTACACCTTC.

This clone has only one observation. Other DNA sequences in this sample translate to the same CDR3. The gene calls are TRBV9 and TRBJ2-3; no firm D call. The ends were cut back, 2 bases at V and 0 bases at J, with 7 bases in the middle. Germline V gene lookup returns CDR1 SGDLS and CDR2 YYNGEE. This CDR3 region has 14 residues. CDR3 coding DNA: TGTGCCAGCAGCGTCGACGGTAGCACAGATACGCAGTATTTT. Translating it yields CASSVDGSTDTQYF. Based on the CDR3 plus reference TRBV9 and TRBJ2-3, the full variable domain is DSGVTQTPKHLITATGQRVTLRCSPRSGDLSVYWYQQSLDQGLQFLIQYYNGEERAKGNILERFSAQQFPDLHSELNLSSLELGDSALYFCASSVDGSTDTQYFGPGTRLTVL.

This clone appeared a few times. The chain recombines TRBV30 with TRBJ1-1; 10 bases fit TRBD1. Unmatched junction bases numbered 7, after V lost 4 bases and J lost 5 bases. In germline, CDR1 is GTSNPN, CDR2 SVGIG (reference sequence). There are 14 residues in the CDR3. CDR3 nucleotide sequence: TGTGCCTGGAATCCCGGGACAGGGGTAACTGAAGCTTTCTTT. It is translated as CAWNPGTGVTEAFF.

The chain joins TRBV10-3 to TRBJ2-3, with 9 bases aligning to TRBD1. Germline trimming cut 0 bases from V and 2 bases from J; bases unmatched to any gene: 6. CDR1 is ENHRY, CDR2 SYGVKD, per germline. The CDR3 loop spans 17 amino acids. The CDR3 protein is CAISESSGTGTTDTQYF. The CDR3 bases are TGTGCCATCAGTGAGTCATCCGGGACAGGGACCACAGATACGCAGTATTTT.

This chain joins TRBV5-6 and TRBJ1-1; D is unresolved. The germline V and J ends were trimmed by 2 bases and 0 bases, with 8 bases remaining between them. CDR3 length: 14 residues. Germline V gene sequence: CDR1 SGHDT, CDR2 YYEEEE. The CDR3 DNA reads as TGTGCCAGCAGCTTTTCGGTCATGAACACTGAAGCTTTCTTT. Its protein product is CASSFSVMNTEAFF.

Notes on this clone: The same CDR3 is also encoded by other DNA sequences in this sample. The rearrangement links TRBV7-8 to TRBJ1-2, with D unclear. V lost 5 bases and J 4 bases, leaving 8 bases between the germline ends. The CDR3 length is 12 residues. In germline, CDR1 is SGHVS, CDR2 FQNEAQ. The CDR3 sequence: CASSPRSYGYTF. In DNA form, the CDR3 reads TGTGCCAGCAGCCCACGGAGCTATGGCTACACCTTC.

In nucleotides, the CDR3 is TGTGCCAGCTCGACGGGCTGGAACGAGCAGTACTTC. It yields the protein CASSTGWNEQYF. The chain couples TRBV2 to TRBJ2-7, with D hard to call. Trimming took 8 bases from V and 5 from J, leaving 13 bases between them. CDR3 length: 12 residues. Germline V CDR1 and CDR2: SNHLY, FYNNEI.

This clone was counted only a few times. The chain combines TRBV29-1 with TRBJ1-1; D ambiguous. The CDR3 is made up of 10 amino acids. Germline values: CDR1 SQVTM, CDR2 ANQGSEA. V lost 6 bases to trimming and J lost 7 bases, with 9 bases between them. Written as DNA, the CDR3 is TGCAGCGTCGGGTCGGGTGAAGCTTTCTTT. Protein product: CSVGSGEAFF.

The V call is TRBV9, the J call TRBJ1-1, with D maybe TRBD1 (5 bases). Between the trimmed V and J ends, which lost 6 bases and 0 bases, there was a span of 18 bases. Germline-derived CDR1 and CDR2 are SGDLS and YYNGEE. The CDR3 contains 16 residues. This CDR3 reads CASTPVGGLMNTEAFF. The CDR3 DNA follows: TGTGCCAGCACCCCGGTCGGGGGATTAATGAACACTGAAGCTTTCTTT.

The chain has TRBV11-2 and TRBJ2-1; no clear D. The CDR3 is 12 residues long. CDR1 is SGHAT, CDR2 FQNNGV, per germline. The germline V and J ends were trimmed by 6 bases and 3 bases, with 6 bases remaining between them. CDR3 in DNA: TGTGCCAGCAGTCAAGACTACAATGAGCAGTTCTTC. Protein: CASSQDYNEQFF.

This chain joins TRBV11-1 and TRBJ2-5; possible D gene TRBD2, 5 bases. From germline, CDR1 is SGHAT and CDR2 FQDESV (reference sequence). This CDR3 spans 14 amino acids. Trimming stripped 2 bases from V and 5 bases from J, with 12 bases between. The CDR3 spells CASSLFEEDETQYF. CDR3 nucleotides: TGTGCCAGCAGCTTATTCGAGGAGGACGAGACCCAGTACTTC.

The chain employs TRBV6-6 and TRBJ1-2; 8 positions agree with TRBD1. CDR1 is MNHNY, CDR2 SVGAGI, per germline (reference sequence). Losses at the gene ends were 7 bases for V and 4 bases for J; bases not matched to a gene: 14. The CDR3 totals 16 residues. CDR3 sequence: CASTNFGQGLSYGYTF. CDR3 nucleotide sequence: TGTGCCAGCACTAATTTTGGACAGGGACTAAGCTATGGCTACACCTTC.

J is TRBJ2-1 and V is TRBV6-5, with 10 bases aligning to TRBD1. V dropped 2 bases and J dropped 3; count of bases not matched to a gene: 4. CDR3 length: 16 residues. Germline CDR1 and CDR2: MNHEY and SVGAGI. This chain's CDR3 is CASSYTDRGVYNEQFF. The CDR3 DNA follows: TGTGCCAGCAGTTACACGGACAGGGGGGTCTACAATGAGCAGTTCTTC.

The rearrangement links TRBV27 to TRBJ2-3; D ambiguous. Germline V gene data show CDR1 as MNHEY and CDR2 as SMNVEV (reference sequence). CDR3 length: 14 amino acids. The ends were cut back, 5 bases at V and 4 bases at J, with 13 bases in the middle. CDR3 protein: CASSPVSLPDTQYF. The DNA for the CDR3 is TGTGCCAGCAGTCCCGTCAGCCTACCAGATACGCAGTATTTT.

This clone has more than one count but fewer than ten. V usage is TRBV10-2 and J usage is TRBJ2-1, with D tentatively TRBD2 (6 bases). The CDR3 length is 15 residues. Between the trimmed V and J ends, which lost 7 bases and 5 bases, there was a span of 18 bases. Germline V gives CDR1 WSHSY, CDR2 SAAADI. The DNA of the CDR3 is TGCGCCAGCATTCTTTCCGGGACTTTAAACAATGAGCAGTTCTTC. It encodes CASILSGTLNNEQFF.

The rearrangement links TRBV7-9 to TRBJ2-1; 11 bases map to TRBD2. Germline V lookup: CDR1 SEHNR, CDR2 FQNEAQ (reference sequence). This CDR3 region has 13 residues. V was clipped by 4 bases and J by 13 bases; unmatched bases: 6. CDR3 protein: CASSSGTSGPQFF. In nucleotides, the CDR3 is TGTGCCAGCAGCTCCGGGACTAGCGGACCCCAGTTCTTC.

The CDR3 reads CSVVPRLAASTDTQYF. The CDR3 nucleotides are TGCAGCGTTGTCCCCCGACTAGCGGCTAGCACAGATACGCAGTATTTT. The chain carries TRBV29-1 and TRBJ2-3, with 9 bases matching TRBD2. Losses at the gene ends were 4 bases for V and 0 bases for J; bases not matched to a gene: 8. The CDR3 runs to 16 residues. Per germline, CDR1 SQVTM and CDR2 ANQGSEA.

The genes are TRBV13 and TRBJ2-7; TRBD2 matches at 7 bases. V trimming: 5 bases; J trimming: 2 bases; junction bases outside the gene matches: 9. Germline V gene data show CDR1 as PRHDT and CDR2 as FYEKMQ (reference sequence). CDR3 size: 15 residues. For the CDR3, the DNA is TGTGCCAGCAGCGCGACACCTAGCGGCCCCTACGAGCAGTACTTC. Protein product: CASSATPSGPYEQYF. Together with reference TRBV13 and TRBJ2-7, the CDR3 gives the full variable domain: AAGVIQSPRHLIKEKRETATLKCYPIPRHDTVYWYQQGPGQDPQFLISFYEKMQSDKGSIPDRFSAQQFSDYHSELNMSSLELGDSALYFCASSATPSGPYEQYFGPGTRLTVT.

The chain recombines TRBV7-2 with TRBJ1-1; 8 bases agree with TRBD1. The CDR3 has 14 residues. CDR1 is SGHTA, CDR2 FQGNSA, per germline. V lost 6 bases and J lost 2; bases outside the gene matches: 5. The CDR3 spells CASRRGTGNTEAFF. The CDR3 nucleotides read TGTGCCAGCAGGAGGGGGACAGGCAACACTGAAGCTTTCTTT.

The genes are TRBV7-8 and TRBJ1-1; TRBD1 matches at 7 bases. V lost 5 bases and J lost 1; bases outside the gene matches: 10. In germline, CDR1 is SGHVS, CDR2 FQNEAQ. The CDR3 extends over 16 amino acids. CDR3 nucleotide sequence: TGTGCCAGCAGCCTCCTGGTGGGACAGCAGAACACTGAAGCTTTCTTT. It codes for CASSLLVGQQNTEAFF. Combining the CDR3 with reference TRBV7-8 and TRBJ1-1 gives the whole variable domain GAGVSQSPRYKVAKRGQDVALRCDPISGHVSLFWYQQALGQGPEFLTYFQNEAQLDKSGLPSDRFFAERPEGSVSTLKIQRTQQEDSAVYLCASSLLVGQQNTEAFFGQGTRLTVV.

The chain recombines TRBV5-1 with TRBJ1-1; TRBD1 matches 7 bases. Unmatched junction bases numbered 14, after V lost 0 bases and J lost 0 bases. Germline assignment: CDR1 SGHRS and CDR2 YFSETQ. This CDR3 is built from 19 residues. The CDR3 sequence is CASSLGQGVMSPMNTEAFF. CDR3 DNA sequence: TGCGCCAGCAGCTTGGGGCAGGGGGTAATGTCTCCAATGAACACTGAAGCTTTCTTT.

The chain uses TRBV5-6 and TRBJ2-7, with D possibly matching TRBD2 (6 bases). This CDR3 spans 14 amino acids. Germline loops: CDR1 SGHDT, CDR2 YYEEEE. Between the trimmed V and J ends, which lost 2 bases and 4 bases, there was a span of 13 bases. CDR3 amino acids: CASSFRGLIYEQYF. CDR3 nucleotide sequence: TGTGCCAGCAGCTTCCGGGGGTTGATTTACGAGCAGTACTTC.

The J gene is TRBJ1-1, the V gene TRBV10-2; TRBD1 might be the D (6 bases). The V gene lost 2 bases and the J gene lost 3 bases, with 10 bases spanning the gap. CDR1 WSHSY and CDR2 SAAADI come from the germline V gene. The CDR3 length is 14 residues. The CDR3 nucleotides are TGCGCCAGCAGTGAGGCCAGGGGCTACACTGAAGCTTTCTTT. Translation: CASSEARGYTEAFF.

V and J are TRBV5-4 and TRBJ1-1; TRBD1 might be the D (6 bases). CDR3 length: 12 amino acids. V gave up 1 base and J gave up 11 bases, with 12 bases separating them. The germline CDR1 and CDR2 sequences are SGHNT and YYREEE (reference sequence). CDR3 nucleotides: TGTGCCAGCAGCTTGTGGGGACAACACGCTTTCTTT. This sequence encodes CASSLWGQHAFF.

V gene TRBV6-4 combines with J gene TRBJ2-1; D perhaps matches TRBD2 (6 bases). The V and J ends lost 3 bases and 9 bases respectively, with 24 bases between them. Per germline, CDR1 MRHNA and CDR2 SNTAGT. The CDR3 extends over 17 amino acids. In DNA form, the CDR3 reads TGTGCCAGCAGTGATCTCCCCGGGGGAAAAGGGCAGGCTGAGCAGTTCTTC. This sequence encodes CASSDLPGGKGQAEQFF.

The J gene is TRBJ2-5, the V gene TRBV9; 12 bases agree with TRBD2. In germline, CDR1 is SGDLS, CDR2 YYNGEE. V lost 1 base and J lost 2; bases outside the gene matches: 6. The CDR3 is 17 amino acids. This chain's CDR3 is CASSVNTGTSGQETQYF. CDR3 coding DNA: TGTGCCAGCAGCGTAAACACCGGGACTAGCGGGCAAGAGACCCAGTACTTC.